Each of the 26 T cell receptor beta chains below was sequenced from the same sample in a study of cytomegalovirus exposure and HLA in healthy donors. Primers for the PCR totalled 60 Vbeta and 13 Jbeta. The data were produced by immunoSEQ multiplex PCR, yet TCRdb's version contains in-frame clones alone and is incomplete. This sample's table has over 100,000 clones. Input material: PBMCs. Receptor source: a man younger than 35 in good health and CMV-seronegative.

This sequence joins TRBV2 and TRBJ2-7, with 13 bases fitting TRBD2. The V gene end was trimmed by 5 bases and the J gene end by 9 bases; junction bases not matched to a gene: 7. In germline, CDR1 is SNHLY, CDR2 FYNNEI. The CDR3 contains 14 residues. The CDR3 loop reads CASSPTSGRLRQYF. The CDR3 DNA sequence: TGTGCCAGCAGTCCGACTAGCGGGAGGCTGCGGCAGTACTTC. The complete variable domain, with remaining parts taken from reference TRBV2 and TRBJ2-7, reads EPEVTQTPSHQVTQMGQEVILRCVPISNHLYFYWYRQILGQKVEFLVSFYNNEISEKSEIFDDQFSVERPDGSNFTLKIRSTKLEDSAMYFCASSPTSGRLRQYFGPGTRLTVT.

The chain combines TRBV15 with TRBJ2-1; 13 nucleotides line up with TRBD2. The CDR3 contains 17 residues. The V and J ends lost 1 base and 7 bases, in that order; junction bases with no gene match: 7. Germline-derived CDR1 and CDR2 are LNHNV and YYDKDF (reference sequence). The CDR3 nucleotides are TGTGCCACCAGCAGAGCTTTGAGGACTAGCGGGAGAAATGAGCAGTTCTTC. Translated: CATSRALRTSGRNEQFF. Based on the CDR3 plus reference TRBV15 and TRBJ2-1, the full variable domain is DAMVIQNPRYQVTQFGKPVTLSCSQTLNHNVMYWYQQKSSQAPKLLFHYYDKDFNNEADTPDNFQSRRPNTSFCFLDIRSPGLGDTAMYLCATSRALRTSGRNEQFFGPGTRLTVL.

V and J are TRBV7-9 and TRBJ2-7; perhaps TRBD1 as D (6 bases). Germline V gene data show CDR1 as SEHNR and CDR2 as FQNEAQ (reference sequence). V lost 5 bases to trimming and J lost 5 bases, with 22 bases between them. The CDR3 runs 16 residues. The CDR3 spells CASSLIRGTGKDEQYF. The CDR3 DNA reads TGTGCCAGCAGCCTTATAAGGGGAACAGGGAAAGACGAGCAGTACTTC.

The genes are TRBV5-1 and TRBJ1-1; 11 nucleotides line up with TRBD1. Germline V CDR1 and CDR2: SGHRS, YFSETQ. The CDR3 runs to 16 residues. The J segment lost 3 bases and the V segment lost 0 bases, leaving 4 bases of the junction unmatched. This CDR3 reads CASSLADRGLYTEAFF. CDR3 DNA: TGCGCCAGCAGCTTGGCGGACAGGGGGCTTTACACTGAAGCTTTCTTT.

The chain employs TRBV28 and TRBJ2-3; weak D call: TRBD2 (7 bases). Trimming left V 3 bases short and J 7 bases short, with 17 bases between. The CDR3 contains 15 residues. Germline V gives CDR1 MDHEN, CDR2 SYDVKM. The CDR3 is CASSLEGGHTNTQYF. The CDR3, as DNA: TGTGCCAGCAGTTTGGAGGGGGGGCATACAAATACGCAGTATTTT.

The V and J genes are TRBV7-9 and TRBJ1-5; D call uncertain. Trimming cost V 5 bases and J 4 bases, with 6 bases left between them. Germline loops: CDR1 SEHNR, CDR2 FQNEAQ (reference sequence). This CDR3 region has 12 residues. CDR3 nucleotides: TGTGCCAGCAGCCCACAAAATCAGCCCCAGCATTTT. It codes for CASSPQNQPQHF. Based on the CDR3 plus reference TRBV7-9 and TRBJ1-5, the full variable domain is DTGVSQNPRHKITKRGQNVTFRCDPISEHNRLYWYRQTLGQGPEFLTYFQNEAQLEKSRLLSDRFSAERPKGSFSTLEIQRTEQGDSAMYLCASSPQNQPQHFGDGTRLSIL.

The chain carries TRBV5-1 and TRBJ1-2, with D perhaps TRBD1 (5 bases). Trimming shortened V by 4 bases and J by 4 bases, and 14 bases separated the two germline ends. The germline CDR1 and CDR2 sequences are SGHRS and YFSETQ. The CDR3 has 14 amino acids. CDR3 nucleotides: TGCGCCAGCAGCCCATTCCAGGGTAGCTATGGCTACACCTTC. Translating it yields CASSPFQGSYGYTF.

J is TRBJ1-4 and V is TRBV5-5; tentative D call: TRBD1 (5 bases). Per germline, CDR1 SGHKS and CDR2 YYEKEE (reference sequence). V was shortened by 2 bases and J by 8 bases, with 10 bases between the two germline ends. This CDR3 has 13 amino acids. Here the CDR3 reads CASSFYPGEKLFF. CDR3 sequence (DNA): TGTGCCAGCAGCTTTTACCCAGGGGAAAAACTGTTTTTT.

V and J are TRBV6-6 and TRBJ1-5; 9 nucleotides match TRBD1. J gave up 2 bases and V 4 bases, and 0 bases lay outside the gene matches. The CDR3 runs 14 residues. Germline V gene data show CDR1 as MNHNY and CDR2 as SVGAGI (reference sequence). As DNA, the CDR3 is TGTGCCAGCAGTTGGACAGGGGGCAATCAGCCCCAGCATTTT. Translated: CASSWTGGNQPQHF.

The chain carries TRBV7-9 and TRBJ2-7, with a weak D call TRBD1 (6 bases). Between the trimmed V and J ends, which lost 6 bases and 1 base, there was a span of 13 bases. The CDR3 has 14 amino acids. Per germline, CDR1 SEHNR and CDR2 FQNEAQ (reference sequence). For the CDR3, the DNA is TGTGCCAGCAGTCCGGGACATCTATCCTACGAGCAGTACTTC. Translating gives CASSPGHLSYEQYF.

The rearrangement joins TRBV19 to TRBJ1-2, with unresolved D. The V end lost 4 bases, the J end lost 4 bases, and 13 bases lay between the germline ends. Germline loops: CDR1 LNHDA, CDR2 SQIVND (reference sequence). The CDR3 has 14 residues. CDR3 nucleotide sequence: TGTGCCAGTAGTACTCGCGGGGTTCCCTATGGCTACACCTTC. Encoded protein: CASSTRGVPYGYTF. Supplemented by reference TRBV19 and TRBJ1-2, the full variable domain reads DGGITQSPKYLFRKEGQNVTLSCEQNLNHDAMYWYRQDPGQGLRLIYYSQIVNDFQKGDIAEGYSVSREKKESFPLTVTSAQKNPTAFYLCASSTRGVPYGYTFGSGTRLTVV.

The gene calls are TRBV28 and TRBJ1-5; TRBD1 matches at 7 bases. The V and J ends lost 4 bases and 6 bases, in that order; junction bases with no gene match: 6. CDR1 and CDR2 (germline): MDHEN, SYDVKM. CDR3 length equals 14 residues. This CDR3 is CASSYRGGGQPQHF. For the CDR3, the DNA is TGTGCCAGCAGTTACAGGGGTGGCGGTCAGCCCCAGCATTTT.

V gene TRBV5-6 combines with J gene TRBJ2-3; unclear D gene. Trimming cost V 4 bases and J 0 bases, with 9 bases left between them. CDR3 size: 14 residues. Germline CDR1 reads SGHDT; CDR2 reads YYEEEE. The CDR3 sequence: CASSPSLSTDTQYF. Here the CDR3 DNA reads TGTGCCAGCAGCCCCTCCTTAAGCACAGATACGCAGTATTTT.

This chain connects TRBV2 to TRBJ1-6; TRBD1 aligns across 7 bases. V dropped 7 bases and J dropped 3; count of bases not matched to a gene: 9. The CDR3 runs to 16 residues. Germline V gene data show CDR1 as SNHLY and CDR2 as FYNNEI. The CDR3 region has the DNA TGTGCCAGCACCACCACAGGGGTCCTCTATAATTCACCCCTCCACTTT. Its translation: CASTTTGVLYNSPLHF.

J is TRBJ2-1 and V is TRBV4-3; 8 positions agree with TRBD2. The CDR3 is made up of 14 amino acids. CDR1 and CDR2 (germline): LGHNA, YSLEER. Losses at the gene ends were 1 base for V and 10 bases for J; bases not matched to a gene: 6. The CDR3 is CASSQARGGWEQFF. Here the CDR3 DNA reads TGCGCCAGCAGCCAAGCCCGGGGGGGGTGGGAGCAGTTCTTC.

V is TRBV27 and J is TRBJ1-2; 8 bases line up with TRBD1. The V and J ends lost 5 bases and 6 bases, in that order; junction bases with no gene match: 5. The CDR3 is 13 residues long. Germline V lookup: CDR1 MNHEY, CDR2 SMNVEV (reference sequence). Written as DNA, the CDR3 is TGTGCCAGCAGTACCAGGGGGCGAGATGGCTACACCTTC. Protein: CASSTRGRDGYTF.

The chain has TRBV28 and TRBJ1-2, with 9 bases that match TRBD1. The germline gives CDR1 MDHEN, CDR2 SYDVKM. With 6 bases clipped from V and 5 bases from J, the junction kept 10 bases outside the gene matches. The CDR3 covers 15 residues. CDR3: CASSLGQGRWYGYTF. The CDR3 DNA follows: TGTGCCAGCAGCCTAGGACAGGGGAGATGGTATGGCTACACCTTC.

The chain links TRBV30 to TRBJ1-1; TRBD1 matches 8 bases. This CDR3 contains 13 residues. Germline lookup yields CDR1 GTSNPN and CDR2 SVGIG (reference sequence). Trimming at V came to 0 bases and at J to 3 bases, leaving 0 bases not matched to a gene. CDR3 sequence reads: CAWSVQGDTEAFF. The CDR3 DNA sequence: TGTGCCTGGAGTGTACAGGGGGACACTGAAGCTTTCTTT.

The chain links TRBV19 to TRBJ1-5; D gene uncertain. The CDR3 length is 13 residues. The V gene lost 1 base and the J gene lost 3 bases, with 4 bases spanning the gap. Looked up from germline, CDR1 is LNHDA and CDR2 is SQIVND (reference sequence). In nucleotides, the CDR3 is TGTGCCAGTAGTATAGCCCTCAATCAGCCCCAGCATTTT. The encoded protein is CASSIALNQPQHF.

The genes are TRBV6-5 and TRBJ1-1, with D perhaps matching TRBD1 (6 bases). The CDR3 loop spans 14 amino acids. V gave up 0 bases and J gave up 5 bases, with 10 bases separating them. Germline assignment: CDR1 MNHEY and CDR2 SVGAGI. The CDR3 DNA follows: TGTGCCAGCAGTTACTCGGGGGGGCCGACTGAAGCTTTCTTT. This encodes CASSYSGGPTEAFF.

The V call is TRBV27, the J call TRBJ1-4, with D tentatively TRBD1 (6 bases). The V gene lost 5 bases and the J gene lost 5 bases, with 30 bases spanning the gap. CDR3 length equals 20 residues. Germline V gives CDR1 MNHEY, CDR2 SMNVEV (reference sequence). This CDR3 is CASSPQPAGAALGPNEKLFF. The CDR3 bases are TGTGCCAGCAGTCCTCAACCAGCAGGGGCCGCACTAGGGCCGAATGAAAAACTGTTTTTT. Combining the CDR3 with reference TRBV27 and TRBJ1-4 gives the whole variable domain EAQVTQNPRYLITVTGKKLTVTCSQNMNHEYMSWYRQDPGLGLRQIYYSMNVEVTDKGDVPEGYKVSRKEKRNFPLILESPSPNQTSLYFCASSPQPAGAALGPNEKLFFGSGTQLSVL.

The CDR3 spells CASSPRRTSGQYTQYF. The CDR3 bases are TGTGCCAGCAGCCCACGCCGGACTAGCGGACAATACACCCAGTACTTC. The gene calls are TRBV5-6 and TRBJ2-5; 10 bases agree with TRBD2. Germline assignment: CDR1 SGHDT and CDR2 YYEEEE. V was pared by 4 bases and J by 8 bases, with 14 bases of the junction left unmatched. CDR3 size: 16 residues. The entire variable domain, with the rest obtained from reference TRBV5-6 and TRBJ2-5, is as follows: DAGVTQSPTHLIKTRGQQVTLRCSPKSGHDTVSWYQQALGQGPQFIFQYYEEEERQRGNFPDRFSGHQFPNYSSELNVNALLLGDSALYLCASSPRRTSGQYTQYFGPGTRLLVL.

With respect to this clone: Its ends do not fully match the called genes, so a read error is possible. The rearrangement links TRBV7-7 to TRBJ2-2, with D possibly matching TRBD1 (5 bases). From germline, CDR1 is SSHAT and CDR2 FNYEAQ (reference sequence). The length of the CDR3 is 14 residues. Here the CDR3 reads CASSETVNTGELFF. The CDR3 nucleotides read TGTGCTAGCAGCGAGACAGTGAACACCGGGGAGCTGTTTTTT.

This rearrangement joins TRBV9 to TRBJ1-2; D not resolved. Germline V gives CDR1 SGDLS, CDR2 YYNGEE. The CDR3 runs to 15 residues. V was clipped by 0 bases and J by 2 bases, with 11 bases between them. DNA of the CDR3: TGTGCCAGCAGCGTAGAAGACGGAGGGAACTATGGCTACACCTTC. It yields the protein CASSVEDGGNYGYTF. Complete variable domain (other parts from reference TRBV9 and TRBJ1-2): DSGVTQTPKHLITATGQRVTLRCSPRSGDLSVYWYQQSLDQGLQFLIQYYNGEERAKGNILERFSAQQFPDLHSELNLSSLELGDSALYFCASSVEDGGNYGYTFGSGTRLTVV.

This chain connects TRBV5-1 to TRBJ2-5; possible D gene TRBD2, 5 bases. CDR1 is SGHRS and CDR2 is YFSETQ in the germline V gene. The CDR3 extends over 16 amino acids. V lost 0 bases to trimming and J lost 1 base, with 13 bases between them. CDR3 sequence: CASSLETSRVQETQYF. The CDR3 DNA reads TGCGCCAGCAGCTTGGAAACATCGAGGGTCCAAGAGACCCAGTACTTC.

The gene calls are TRBV28 and TRBJ2-3; 7 bases are shared with TRBD1. The CDR3 is 15 residues long. V lost 11 bases and J lost 2; bases outside the gene matches: 13. Germline V CDR1 and CDR2: MDHEN, SYDVKM. CDR3 nucleotide sequence: TGTGCCCTCAGCCGACAGGGTGGGAACACAGATACGCAGTATTTT. Its protein is CALSRQGGNTDTQYF.